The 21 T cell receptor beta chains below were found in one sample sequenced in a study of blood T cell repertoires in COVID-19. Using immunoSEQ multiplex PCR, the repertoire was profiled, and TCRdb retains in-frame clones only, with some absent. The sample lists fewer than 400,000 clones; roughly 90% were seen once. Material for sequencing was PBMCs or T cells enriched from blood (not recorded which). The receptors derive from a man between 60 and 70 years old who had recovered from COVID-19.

This chain's CDR3 is CASSEGTSGANTGELFF. The CDR3 DNA reads TGTGCCAGCAGCGAGGGGACTAGCGGGGCGAACACCGGGGAGCTGTTTTTT. The gene calls are TRBV5-5 and TRBJ2-2; the match to TRBD2 covers 13 bases. Germline loops: CDR1 SGHKS, CDR2 YYEKEE (reference sequence). This CDR3 region has 17 residues. Losses at the gene ends were 4 bases for V and 0 bases for J; bases not matched to a gene: 3.

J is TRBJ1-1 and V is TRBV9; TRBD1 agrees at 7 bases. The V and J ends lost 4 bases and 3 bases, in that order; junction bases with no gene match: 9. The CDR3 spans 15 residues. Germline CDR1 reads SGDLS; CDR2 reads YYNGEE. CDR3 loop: CASSLRGQQDTEAFF. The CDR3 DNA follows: TGTGCCAGCAGCCTCAGGGGACAGCAGGACACTGAAGCTTTCTTT. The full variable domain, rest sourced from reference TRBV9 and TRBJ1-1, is DSGVTQTPKHLITATGQRVTLRCSPRSGDLSVYWYQQSLDQGLQFLIQYYNGEERAKGNILERFSAQQFPDLHSELNLSSLELGDSALYFCASSLRGQQDTEAFFGQGTRLTVV.

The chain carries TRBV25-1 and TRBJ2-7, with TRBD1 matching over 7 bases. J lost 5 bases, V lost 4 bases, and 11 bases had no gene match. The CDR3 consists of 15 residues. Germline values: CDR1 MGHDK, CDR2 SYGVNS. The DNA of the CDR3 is TGTGCCAGCAGTGTACACAGGGGAAACAGCGACGAGCAGTACTTC. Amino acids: CASSVHRGNSDEQYF.

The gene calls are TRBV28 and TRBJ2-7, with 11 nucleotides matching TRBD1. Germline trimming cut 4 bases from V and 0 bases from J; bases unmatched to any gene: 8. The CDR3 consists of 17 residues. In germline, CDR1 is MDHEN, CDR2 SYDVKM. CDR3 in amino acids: CASSSLGDRGYSYEQYF. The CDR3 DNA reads TGTGCCAGCAGTTCATTAGGGGACAGGGGGTACTCCTACGAGCAGTACTTC.

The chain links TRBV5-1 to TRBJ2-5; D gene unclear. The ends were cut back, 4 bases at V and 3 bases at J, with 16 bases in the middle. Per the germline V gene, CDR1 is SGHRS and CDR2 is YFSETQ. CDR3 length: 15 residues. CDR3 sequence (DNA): TGCGCCAGCAGCAGACGACCCAGGCAAGAAGAGACCCAGTACTTC. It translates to CASSRRPRQEETQYF.

The chain's CDR3 is CSASHGVDTGELFF. CDR3 in DNA: TGCAGTGCTAGTCACGGGGTTGACACCGGGGAGCTGTTTTTT. The chain joins TRBV20-1 to TRBJ2-2, with D perhaps matching TRBD2 (5 bases). The CDR3 has 14 residues. Trimming stripped 3 bases from V and 3 bases from J, with 11 bases between. Per germline, CDR1 DFQATT and CDR2 SNEGSKA (reference sequence).

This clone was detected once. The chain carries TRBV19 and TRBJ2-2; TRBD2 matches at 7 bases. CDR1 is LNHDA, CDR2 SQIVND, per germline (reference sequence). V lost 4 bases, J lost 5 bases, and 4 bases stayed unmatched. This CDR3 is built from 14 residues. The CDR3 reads CASSRDGRTGELFF. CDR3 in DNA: TGTGCCAGTAGTAGGGACGGGAGGACCGGGGAGCTGTTTTTT.

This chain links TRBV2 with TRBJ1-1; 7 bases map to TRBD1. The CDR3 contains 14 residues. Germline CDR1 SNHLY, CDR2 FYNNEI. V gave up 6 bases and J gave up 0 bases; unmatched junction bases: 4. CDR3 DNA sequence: TGTGCCAGCAGCTCACAGGGGCTGAACACTGAAGCTTTCTTT. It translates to CASSSQGLNTEAFF.

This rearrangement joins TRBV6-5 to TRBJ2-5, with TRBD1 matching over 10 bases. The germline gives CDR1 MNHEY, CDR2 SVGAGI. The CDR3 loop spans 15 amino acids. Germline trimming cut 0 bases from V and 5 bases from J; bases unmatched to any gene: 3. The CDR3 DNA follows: TGTGCCAGCAGTTACTCGACAGGGGGCTGGGAGACCCAGTACTTC. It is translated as CASSYSTGGWETQYF.

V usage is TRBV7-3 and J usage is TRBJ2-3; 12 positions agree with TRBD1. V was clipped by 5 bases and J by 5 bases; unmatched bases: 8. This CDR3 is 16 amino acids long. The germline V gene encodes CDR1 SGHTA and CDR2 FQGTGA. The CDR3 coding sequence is TGTGCCAGCAGCCCGACGGGACAGGGGGCTGGAGATACGCAGTATTTT. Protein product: CASSPTGQGAGDTQYF.

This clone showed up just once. The CDR3 protein is CASSFRTPNEQYF. In nucleotides, the CDR3 is TGTGCCAGCAGCTTTAGGACACCCAACGAGCAGTACTTC. The rearrangement links TRBV5-5 to TRBJ2-7, with D possibly being TRBD1 (5 bases). Trimming took off 2 bases at V and 5 bases at J, with 11 bases between the two ends. Germline CDR1 is SGHKS and CDR2 is YYEKEE (reference sequence). This CDR3 spans 13 amino acids.

Here the CDR3 reads CASSPHPPGNSPLHF. The CDR3 nucleotides read TGTGCCAGCAGTCCACACCCTCCAGGGAATTCACCCCTCCACTTT. The V and J genes are TRBV2 and TRBJ1-6; TRBD1 is a possible D gene (5 bases). The V end lost 5 bases, the J end lost 7 bases, and 15 bases lay between the germline ends. Germline-derived CDR1 and CDR2 are SNHLY and FYNNEI. This CDR3 has 15 residues.

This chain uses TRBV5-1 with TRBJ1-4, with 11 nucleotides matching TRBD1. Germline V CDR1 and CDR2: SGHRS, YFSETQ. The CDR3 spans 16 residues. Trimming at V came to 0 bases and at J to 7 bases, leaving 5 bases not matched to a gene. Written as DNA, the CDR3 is TGCGCCAGCAGCTTGGCGGACAGGGGGCAGGGTGAAAAACTGTTTTTT. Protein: CASSLADRGQGEKLFF.

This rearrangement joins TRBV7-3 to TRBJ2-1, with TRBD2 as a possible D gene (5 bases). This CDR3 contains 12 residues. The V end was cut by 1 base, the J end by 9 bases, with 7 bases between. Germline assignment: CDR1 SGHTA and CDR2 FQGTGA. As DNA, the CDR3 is TGTGCCAGCAGCTTAATTGGGAGTGAGCAGTTCTTC. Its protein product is CASSLIGSEQFF.

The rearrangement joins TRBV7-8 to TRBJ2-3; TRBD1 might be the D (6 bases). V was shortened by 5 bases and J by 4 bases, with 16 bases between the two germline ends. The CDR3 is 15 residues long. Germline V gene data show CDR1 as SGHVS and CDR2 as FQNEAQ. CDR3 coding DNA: TGTGCCAGCAGCCCGTCCCCAGGGGTTGCAGATACGCAGTATTTT. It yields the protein CASSPSPGVADTQYF.

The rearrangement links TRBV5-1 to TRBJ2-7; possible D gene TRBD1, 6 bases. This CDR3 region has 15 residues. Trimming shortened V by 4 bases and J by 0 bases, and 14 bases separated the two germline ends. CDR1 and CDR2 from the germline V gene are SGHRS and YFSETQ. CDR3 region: CASSVTGLRSYEQYF. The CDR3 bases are TGCGCCAGCAGCGTGACAGGCCTACGCTCCTACGAGCAGTACTTC.

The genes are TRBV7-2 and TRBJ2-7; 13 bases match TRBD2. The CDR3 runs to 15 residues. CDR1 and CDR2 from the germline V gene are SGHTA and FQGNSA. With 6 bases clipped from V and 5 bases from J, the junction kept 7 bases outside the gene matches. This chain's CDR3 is CASRIGLAGVDEQYF. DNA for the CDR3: TGTGCCAGCAGAATTGGACTAGCGGGAGTGGACGAGCAGTACTTC.

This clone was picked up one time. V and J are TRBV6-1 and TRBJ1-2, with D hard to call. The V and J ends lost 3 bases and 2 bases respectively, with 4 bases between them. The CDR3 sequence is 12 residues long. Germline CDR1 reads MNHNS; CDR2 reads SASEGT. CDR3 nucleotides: TGTGCCAGCAGTGACAGAAACTATGGCTACACCTTC. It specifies CASSDRNYGYTF.

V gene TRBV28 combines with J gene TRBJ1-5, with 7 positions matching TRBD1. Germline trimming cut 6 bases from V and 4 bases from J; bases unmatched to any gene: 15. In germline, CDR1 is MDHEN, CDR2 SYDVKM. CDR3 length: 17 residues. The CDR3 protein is CASRTLRQGVLNQPQHF. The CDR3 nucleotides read TGTGCCAGCAGAACACTAAGACAGGGAGTCCTAAATCAGCCCCAGCATTTT.

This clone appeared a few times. In DNA form, the CDR3 reads TGTGCCATCAGTGACTCGATAAGGACATCTGAGCAGTTCTTC. Its translation: CAISDSIRTSEQFF. V gene TRBV10-3 combines with J gene TRBJ2-1, with D tentatively TRBD1 (5 bases). Trimming took 3 bases from V and 9 from J, leaving 15 bases between them. CDR1 ENHRY and CDR2 SYGVKD come from the germline V gene. The CDR3 contains 14 residues.

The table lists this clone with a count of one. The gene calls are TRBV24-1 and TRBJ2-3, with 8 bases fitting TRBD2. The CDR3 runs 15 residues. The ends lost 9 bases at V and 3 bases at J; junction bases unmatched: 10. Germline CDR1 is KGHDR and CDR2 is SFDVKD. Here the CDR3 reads CATGVREGRTDTQYF. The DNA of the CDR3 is TGTGCCACCGGTGTTCGGGAGGGCCGTACAGATACGCAGTATTTT.